The 27 T cell receptor beta chains reported below all come from one sample, sequenced in a study of shared clonotypes between healthy human individuals. Clones were read by immunoSEQ multiplex PCR, and TCRdb kept only the in-frame ones, dropping some. The table has 2 million to 2.5 million clones, approximately 95% seen once. Sequencing input: naive CD4+ T cells from PBMCs. This sample's subset: CD45RA+ positively selected. Every receptor here comes from a man younger than 35 in good health. Some clones in this sample may be carry-over from other donors' samples.

The rearrangement uses TRBV28 and TRBJ2-7, with 15 bases aligning to TRBD2. Losses at the gene ends were 5 bases for V and 0 bases for J; bases not matched to a gene: 11. Germline lookup yields CDR1 MDHEN and CDR2 SYDVKM. The length of the CDR3 is 19 residues. The CDR3: CASSPGTSGRRGSSYEQYF. The CDR3, as DNA: TGTGCCAGCAGTCCGGGGACTAGCGGGAGGCGGGGAAGCTCCTACGAGCAGTACTTC.

The CDR3 is CASSPGGGWERSYNEQFF. In nucleotides, the CDR3 is TGTGCCAGCAGCCCCGGGGGAGGGTGGGAACGCTCCTACAATGAGCAGTTCTTC. The chain joins TRBV27 to TRBJ2-1; TRBD2 aligns across 7 bases. Germline V gene sequence: CDR1 MNHEY, CDR2 SMNVEV (reference sequence). The CDR3 runs to 18 residues. V shed 6 bases, J shed 0 bases, and the junction held 14 bases outside the gene matches.

This clone was seen only once. The genes are TRBV5-1 and TRBJ2-3; TRBD2 might be the D (7 bases). Germline V gene sequence: CDR1 SGHRS, CDR2 YFSETQ. The germline V and J ends were trimmed by 4 bases and 3 bases, with 18 bases remaining between them. The CDR3 contains 16 residues. The CDR3 protein is CASSAPRGALTDTQYF. The CDR3 DNA follows: TGCGCCAGCAGCGCCCCCCGGGGGGCGCTGACAGATACGCAGTATTTT.

This sequence joins TRBV18 and TRBJ1-1; a weak D match, TRBD1 (6 bases). The CDR3 sequence is 13 residues long. Trimming cost V 8 bases and J 0 bases, with 10 bases left between them. Germline V CDR1 and CDR2: KGHSH, LQKENI. CDR3 nucleotide sequence: TGTGCCAGCCAGGGGACGGTGAACACTGAAGCTTTCTTT. This encodes CASQGTVNTEAFF.

Concerning this clone itself: Other nucleotide sequences in the sample specify the same CDR3. The chain links TRBV5-4 to TRBJ2-7; TRBD2 matches at 10 bases. This CDR3 contains 15 residues. Germline V CDR1 and CDR2: SGHNT, YYREEE (reference sequence). Losses at the gene ends were 4 bases for V and 2 bases for J; bases not matched to a gene: 6. The CDR3 DNA is TGTGCCAGCAGCCCCCGGACTAGCGGACCCTACGAGCAGTACTTC. This translates into CASSPRTSGPYEQYF.

The gene calls are TRBV20-1 and TRBJ1-1; D gene uncertain. This CDR3 has 10 amino acids. Germline CDR1 DFQATT, CDR2 SNEGSKA (reference sequence). CDR3 sequence (DNA): TGCAGCACGAGGAACACTGAAGCTTTCTTT. This codes for CSTRNTEAFF.

This chain links TRBV28 with TRBJ1-2; the D is unclear. Trimming cost V 3 bases and J 8 bases, with 16 bases left between them. This CDR3 has 14 amino acids. Germline values: CDR1 MDHEN, CDR2 SYDVKM. The CDR3 coding sequence is TGTGCCAGCAGTTTCCACGGGCGGATATTGGGCTACACCTTC. Residues: CASSFHGRILGYTF.

The gene calls are TRBV13 and TRBJ1-2, with 8 bases aligning to TRBD1. The junction had 10 bases not matched to a gene; V was cut back by 5 bases and J by 5 bases. Germline CDR1 PRHDT, CDR2 FYEKMQ (reference sequence). The CDR3 runs to 15 residues. The CDR3 nucleotides read TGTGCCAGCAGCCGAGCCAGGGGGCGATCATATGGCTACACCTTC. It translates to CASSRARGRSYGYTF.

The rearrangement links TRBV9 to TRBJ2-2; D gene unclear. The CDR3 extends over 13 amino acids. V was trimmed by 6 bases and J by 0 bases, leaving 6 bases between them. Germline V gene lookup returns CDR1 SGDLS and CDR2 YYNGEE. This CDR3 is CASKSPNTGELFF. Here the CDR3 DNA reads TGTGCCAGCAAGTCCCCGAACACCGGGGAGCTGTTTTTT.

CDR3 DNA: TGTGCCAGCAGTTTGGCTGGGCTAGGTTCTAACGAGCAGTACTTC. Translation: CASSLAGLGSNEQYF. The chain has TRBV28 and TRBJ2-7; D call uncertain. The germline V gene has CDR1 MDHEN and CDR2 SYDVKM. The ends were cut back, 3 bases at V and 5 bases at J, with 17 bases in the middle. The CDR3 contains 15 residues.

Note on this clone: The same CDR3 is also encoded by other DNA sequences in this sample. The gene calls are TRBV19 and TRBJ1-5; D gene ambiguous. Germline CDR1 LNHDA, CDR2 SQIVND (reference sequence). V was cut by 4 bases and J by 4 bases, with 5 bases left in between. This CDR3 contains 12 residues. The CDR3 region has the DNA TGTGCCAGTAGTAGCAGAAATCAGCCCCAGCATTTT. Amino acid sequence: CASSSRNQPQHF.

The chain joins TRBV19 to TRBJ2-5; TRBD2 matches 8 bases. The CDR3 sequence is 13 residues long. CDR1 and CDR2 from the germline V gene are LNHDA and SQIVND (reference sequence). Trimming at V came to 6 bases and at J to 5 bases, leaving 5 bases not matched to a gene. In nucleotides, the CDR3 is TGTGCCAGTAGCGGGAGGGCCGGTGAGACCCAGTACTTC. Translated: CASSGRAGETQYF.

The chain joins TRBV27 to TRBJ1-1, with 7 positions matching TRBD1. J gave up 5 bases and V 1 base, and 10 bases lay outside the gene matches. Germline V CDR1 and CDR2: MNHEY, SMNVEV (reference sequence). This CDR3 is 16 amino acids long. DNA of the CDR3: TGTGCCAGCAGTTTATGGGGAGGGGGCTCGAGGACTGAAGCTTTCTTT. The encoded protein is CASSLWGGGSRTEAFF.

The rearrangement links TRBV7-9 to TRBJ2-5, with TRBD2 matching 11 bases. The junction had 7 bases not matched to a gene; V was cut back by 4 bases and J by 3 bases. The CDR3 spans 16 residues. Germline V gene lookup returns CDR1 SEHNR and CDR2 FQNEAQ (reference sequence). CDR3 residues: CASSYGTSGVEETQYF. The CDR3 nucleotides are TGTGCCAGCAGCTACGGGACTAGCGGAGTGGAAGAGACCCAGTACTTC.

The V call is TRBV28, the J call TRBJ2-1; perhaps D is TRBD1 or TRBD2 (6 bases each). CDR1 and CDR2 from the germline V gene are MDHEN and SYDVKM. There are 12 residues in the CDR3. V was cut by 8 bases and J by 9 bases, with 14 bases left in between. The CDR3 here is CASSQGLGEQFF. DNA for the CDR3: TGTGCCAGCTCACAGGGACTGGGTGAGCAGTTCTTC.

This clone was counted a single time. The V call is TRBV19, the J call TRBJ2-7; TRBD1 aligns across 7 bases. Looked up from germline, CDR1 is LNHDA and CDR2 is SQIVND (reference sequence). The trim removed 4 bases at V and 3 bases at J, leaving 9 bases unmatched. The CDR3 is made up of 15 amino acids. CDR3 region: CASSTHLGDSYEQYF. The CDR3 nucleotides read TGTGCCAGTAGTACCCACCTAGGGGACAGCTACGAGCAGTACTTC.

This clone has only one observation. This sequence joins TRBV18 and TRBJ2-7; D remains unclear. V was cut by 8 bases and J by 3 bases, with 17 bases left in between. This CDR3 comprises 14 residues. CDR1 and CDR2 from the germline V gene are KGHSH and LQKENI. CDR3 protein: CASTIGRTNYEQYF. In DNA form, the CDR3 reads TGTGCCAGCACTATTGGACGGACCAACTACGAGCAGTACTTC.

This rearrangement joins TRBV12-5 to TRBJ2-3, with 11 bases identical to TRBD2. This CDR3 has 13 residues. Germline assignment: CDR1 LGHNT and CDR2 FRNRAP. Trimming removed 8 bases from V and 6 bases from J; junction bases left unmatched: 4. CDR3 bases: TGTGCTAGTAGACTAGCGGGAACCGATACGCAGTATTTT. Protein: CASRLAGTDTQYF.

The chain uses TRBV7-9 and TRBJ1-4; D is unresolved. The CDR3 has 13 amino acids. V was trimmed by 3 bases and J by 6 bases, leaving 8 bases between them. The germline V gene encodes CDR1 SEHNR and CDR2 FQNEAQ (reference sequence). CDR3 sequence: CASSFDGYEKLFF. CDR3 sequence (DNA): TGTGCCAGCAGCTTCGACGGTTATGAAAAACTGTTTTTT.

This clone was seen just once. The chain joins TRBV7-2 to TRBJ2-1; 7 positions agree with TRBD2. J gave up 9 bases and V 1 base, and 6 bases lay outside the gene matches. CDR1 is SGHTA and CDR2 is FQGNSA in the germline V gene. The CDR3 length is 14 residues. The CDR3 bases are TGTGCCAGCAGCTTAGGGCGGGAGACCCGTGAGCAGTTCTTC. As protein: CASSLGRETREQFF.

The V gene is TRBV18, the J gene TRBJ2-7; 12 bases match TRBD2. Germline CDR1 and CDR2: KGHSH and LQKENI. The CDR3 consists of 16 residues. V lost 3 bases to trimming and J lost 7 bases; unmatched junction nucleotides: 10. The CDR3 nucleotides are TGTGCCAGCTCACCGGTCCTAGCGGGAGGGAGAGAAGAGCAGTACTTC. Protein product: CASSPVLAGGREEQYF.

The chain carries TRBV5-1 and TRBJ2-1, with a weak D call TRBD1 (6 bases). The germline V and J ends were trimmed by 6 bases and 4 bases, with 11 bases remaining between them. The CDR3 is 13 residues long. Germline V CDR1 and CDR2: SGHRS, YFSETQ. The CDR3 coding sequence is TGCGCCAGCACTCTCGGACAGTACAATGAGCAGTTCTTC. This encodes CASTLGQYNEQFF.

The J gene is TRBJ2-3, the V gene TRBV11-2; 14 bases match TRBD2. Germline V gives CDR1 SGHAT, CDR2 FQNNGV. The CDR3 is 16 amino acids. The V and J ends lost 4 bases and 10 bases, in that order; junction bases with no gene match: 10. The DNA for the CDR3 is TGTGCCAGCAGCTCCTCGACTAGCGGGAGGGCCGGAGCGCAGTATTTT. Amino acids: CASSSSTSGRAGAQYF.

The gene calls are TRBV6-1 and TRBJ2-3; 13 positions match TRBD2. V gave up 7 bases and J gave up 6 bases; unmatched junction bases: 7. Per the germline V gene, CDR1 is MNHNS and CDR2 is SASEGT. The CDR3 totals 15 residues. CDR3 protein: CASMGLAGRRDTQYF. As DNA, the CDR3 is TGTGCCAGCATGGGACTAGCGGGACGCAGGGATACGCAGTATTTT.

The genes are TRBV5-1 and TRBJ2-7, with D unclear. The CDR3 totals 14 residues. Germline V lookup: CDR1 SGHRS, CDR2 YFSETQ. V lost 5 bases and J 1 base, leaving 13 bases between the germline ends. Here the CDR3 DNA reads TGCGCCAGCAGTGTAACGGGCCTATCCTACGAGCAGTACTTC. Translating it yields CASSVTGLSYEQYF. The entire variable domain, with the rest obtained from reference TRBV5-1 and TRBJ2-7, is as follows: KAGVTQTPRYLIKTRGQQVTLSCSPISGHRSVSWYQQTPGQGLQFLFEYFSETQRNKGNFPGRFSGRQFSNSRSEMNVSTLELGDSALYLCASSVTGLSYEQYFGPGTRLTVT.

V and J are TRBV19 and TRBJ1-2, with D possibly being TRBD1 (5 bases). This CDR3 comprises 14 residues. Looked up from germline, CDR1 is LNHDA and CDR2 is SQIVND (reference sequence). V was clipped by 9 bases and J by 0 bases, with 14 bases between them. The chain's CDR3 is CASTRGSANYGYTF. The CDR3 DNA follows: TGTGCCAGCACAAGGGGATCAGCTAACTATGGCTACACCTTC.

This clone was picked up a small number of times. V gene TRBV7-3 combines with J gene TRBJ2-7, with D tentatively TRBD2 (6 bases). The CDR3 sequence is 14 residues long. Looked up from germline, CDR1 is SGHTA and CDR2 is FQGTGA. V lost 2 bases to trimming and J lost 6 bases, with 14 bases between them. The CDR3 loop reads CASSLGFSGSEQYF. In DNA, the CDR3 is TGTGCCAGCAGCTTAGGTTTTAGCGGCTCCGAGCAGTACTTC.